Presented here are 20 T cell receptor beta chains from one specimen sequenced in a study of blood T cell repertoires in COVID-19. Data came from immunoSEQ multiplex PCR; TCRdb stores just in-frame clones and leaves some out. The sample has fewer than 200,000 clones; 88% are singletons. The source material was PBMCs or T cells enriched from blood (not recorded which). Receptors originate from a woman between 18 and 29 years old who had recovered from COVID-19.

V is TRBV20-1 and J is TRBJ2-5; a weak D match, TRBD2 (5 bases). The CDR3 loop spans 13 amino acids. Germline CDR1 DFQATT, CDR2 SNEGSKA (reference sequence). Trimming removed 3 bases at V and 4 bases at J, with 12 bases between. CDR3: CSASRSGSETQYF. Written as DNA, the CDR3 is TGCAGTGCTAGTAGGTCGGGGTCAGAGACCCAGTACTTC.

The chain recombines TRBV9 with TRBJ2-5; 12 nucleotides agree with TRBD2. Germline V CDR1 and CDR2: SGDLS, YYNGEE. The ends lost 4 bases at V and 4 bases at J; junction bases unmatched: 8. This CDR3 is built from 16 residues. CDR3 protein: CASSHPTSGSRETQYF. Here the CDR3 DNA reads TGTGCCAGCAGCCACCCGACTAGCGGGAGTCGAGAGACCCAGTACTTC.

This sequence joins TRBV7-9 and TRBJ1-3, with D perhaps TRBD1 (6 bases). The CDR3 spans 11 residues. Germline V gene lookup returns CDR1 SEHNR and CDR2 FQNEAQ (reference sequence). CDR3 in amino acids: CAEGQGNTIYF. CDR3 sequence (DNA): TGTGCAGAAGGACAGGGAAACACCATATATTTT.

V usage is TRBV27 and J usage is TRBJ2-7; 9 nucleotides match TRBD2. V shed 1 base, J shed 4 bases, and the junction held 8 bases outside the gene matches. The germline CDR1 and CDR2 sequences are MNHEY and SMNVEV (reference sequence). The CDR3 is 16 amino acids. CDR3 sequence (DNA): TGTGCCAGCAGTTTATACGCAGGACTAGCGTATTACGAGCAGTACTTC. It encodes CASSLYAGLAYYEQYF.

This rearrangement joins TRBV2 to TRBJ2-7; TRBD2 agrees at 8 bases. In germline, CDR1 is SNHLY, CDR2 FYNNEI. V was pared by 7 bases and J by 6 bases, with 11 bases of the junction left unmatched. The CDR3 contains 14 residues. The DNA of the CDR3 is TGTGCCAGCACTACCGGGACTAGGGTTTCCGAGCAGTACTTC. Translation gives CASTTGTRVSEQYF.

This clone was counted a few times. V and J are TRBV7-2 and TRBJ1-1; 7 positions match TRBD1. With V trimmed by 1 base and J by 5 bases, 10 bases remained unmatched. The germline V gene encodes CDR1 SGHTA and CDR2 FQGNSA. The length of the CDR3 is 16 residues. CDR3 nucleotides: TGTGCCAGCAGCTTAGAAAGGGGGCGGGTTGGAACTGAAGCTTTCTTT. Its translation is CASSLERGRVGTEAFF.

The V and J genes are TRBV29-1 and TRBJ1-1; no clear D. The CDR3 length is 12 residues. Germline assignment: CDR1 SQVTM and CDR2 ANQGSEA. The ends were cut back, 2 bases at V and 7 bases at J, with 11 bases in the middle. CDR3 residues: CSVERGRSEAFF. The CDR3 DNA follows: TGCAGCGTTGAAAGAGGGAGGAGTGAAGCTTTCTTT.

This chain joins TRBV5-1 and TRBJ2-1; perhaps TRBD1 as D (6 bases). V dropped 5 bases and J dropped 4 bases, with 10 bases sitting between them. Germline-derived CDR1 and CDR2 are SGHRS and YFSETQ. CDR3 length equals 13 residues. CDR3 DNA sequence: TGCGCCAGCAGGGACAGCTTATACAATGAGCAGTTCTTC. It is translated as CASRDSLYNEQFF.

The chain employs TRBV23-1 and TRBJ2-5; TRBD1 might be the D (6 bases). TRBV23-1 is an open reading frame whose function is uncertain. The CDR3 is 15 amino acids. V dropped 7 bases and J dropped 1 base, with 16 bases sitting between them. This CDR3 is CASTPQGRFQETQYF. The CDR3 DNA follows: TGCGCCAGCACCCCACAGGGCCGCTTCCAAGAGACCCAGTACTTC.

The chain links TRBV7-9 to TRBJ1-1, with 8 positions matching TRBD1. J gave up 2 bases and V 2 bases, and 7 bases lay outside the gene matches. CDR3 length: 16 amino acids. Germline loops: CDR1 SEHNR, CDR2 FQNEAQ (reference sequence). CDR3 nucleotide sequence: TGTGCCAGCAGCTTACCTTCAGGGGGCGTAAACACTGAAGCTTTCTTT. As protein: CASSLPSGGVNTEAFF.

The chain couples TRBV29-1 to TRBJ2-7; D gene uncertain. This CDR3 comprises 13 residues. Trimming removed 3 bases at V and 5 bases at J, with 14 bases between. CDR1 is SQVTM, CDR2 ANQGSEA, per germline. CDR3 nucleotide sequence: TGCAGCGTTGACGGCGGATCCCCCGACGAGCAGTACTTC. Its protein is CSVDGGSPDEQYF.

V is TRBV18 and J is TRBJ1-4, with D perhaps matching TRBD1 (6 bases). Trimming shortened V by 6 bases and J by 6 bases, and 14 bases separated the two germline ends. This CDR3 comprises 14 residues. The germline CDR1 and CDR2 sequences are KGHSH and LQKENI. The CDR3: CASSPGATDEKLFF. CDR3 sequence (DNA): TGTGCCAGCTCTCCAGGGGCCACAGATGAAAAACTGTTTTTT.

The CDR3 here is CASSVGATAAYEQYF. Here the CDR3 DNA reads TGTGCCAGCAGCGTAGGGGCCACAGCCGCCTACGAGCAGTACTTC. The chain couples TRBV9 to TRBJ2-7; D not certain. CDR1 is SGDLS, CDR2 YYNGEE, per germline. The CDR3 is made up of 15 amino acids. V lost 0 bases, J lost 2 bases, and 12 bases lay in between.

The J gene is TRBJ1-5, the V gene TRBV15; D gene uncertain. Trimming took 1 base from V and 4 from J, leaving 5 bases between them. CDR3 size: 13 residues. CDR1 and CDR2 from the germline V gene are LNHNV and YYDKDF (reference sequence). CDR3 coding DNA: TGTGCCACCAGCAGAGTTCCGAATCAGCCCCAGCATTTT. This translates into CATSRVPNQPQHF.

J is TRBJ1-2 and V is TRBV27; D possibly corresponds to TRBD1 (5 bases). The CDR3 loop spans 18 amino acids. Trimming took 3 bases from V and 2 from J, leaving 22 bases between them. Germline V gene lookup returns CDR1 MNHEY and CDR2 SMNVEV (reference sequence). The CDR3 reads CASSFSFGPAGGNYGYTF. Here the CDR3 DNA reads TGTGCCAGCAGTTTCTCTTTCGGTCCAGCCGGGGGGAACTATGGCTACACCTTC.

The rearrangement joins TRBV19 to TRBJ1-1; no firm D call. The CDR3 has 13 residues. The germline CDR1 and CDR2 sequences are LNHDA and SQIVND (reference sequence). V was pared by 2 bases and J by 10 bases, with 14 bases between. CDR3 loop: CASSIQDSSLAFF. CDR3 in DNA: TGTGCCAGTAGTATACAGGATTCTAGCCTAGCTTTCTTT.

This clone was seen more than once but under ten times. This chain joins TRBV6-5 and TRBJ1-6, with TRBD1 as a possible D gene (5 bases). V gave up 7 bases and J gave up 9 bases, with 19 bases separating them. This CDR3 has 15 residues. In germline, CDR1 is MNHEY, CDR2 SVGAGI. The CDR3 DNA reads TGTGCCAGCACCCTGGAAAGGTCGGGGGGTTCACCCCTCCACTTT. Translating gives CASTLERSGGSPLHF.

This clone was counted a few times. The V and J genes are TRBV6-5 and TRBJ2-7; D gene uncertain. The CDR3 is 13 amino acids. Germline assignment: CDR1 MNHEY and CDR2 SVGAGI. The V end was cut by 6 bases, the J end by 2 bases, with 11 bases between. CDR3: CASRDLLTYEQYF. In DNA, the CDR3 is TGTGCCAGCAGAGATCTACTAACCTACGAGCAGTACTTC.

As regards this clone: At one end the junction does not follow the germline gene, possibly because of a read error. J is TRBJ1-1 and V is TRBV7-7, with D unresolved. Germline CDR1 and CDR2: SSHAT and FNYEAQ (reference sequence). The CDR3 consists of 14 residues. CDR3 loop: CASSPTADWTEAFF. CDR3 bases: TGTGCTAGCAGCCCCACAGCAGATTGGACTGAAGCTTTCTTT.

The J gene is TRBJ1-1, the V gene TRBV3-1 (or the pseudogene TRBV3-2); D unresolved. The length of the CDR3 is 18 residues. Trimming pared 0 bases from V and 0 bases from J, leaving 17 bases between. From germline, CDR1 is LGHDT and CDR2 YNNKEL (reference sequence). DNA of the CDR3: TGTGCCAGCAGCCAAGATTACCGCATAACCCACATGAACACTGAAGCTTTCTTT. It codes for CASSQDYRITHMNTEAFF.